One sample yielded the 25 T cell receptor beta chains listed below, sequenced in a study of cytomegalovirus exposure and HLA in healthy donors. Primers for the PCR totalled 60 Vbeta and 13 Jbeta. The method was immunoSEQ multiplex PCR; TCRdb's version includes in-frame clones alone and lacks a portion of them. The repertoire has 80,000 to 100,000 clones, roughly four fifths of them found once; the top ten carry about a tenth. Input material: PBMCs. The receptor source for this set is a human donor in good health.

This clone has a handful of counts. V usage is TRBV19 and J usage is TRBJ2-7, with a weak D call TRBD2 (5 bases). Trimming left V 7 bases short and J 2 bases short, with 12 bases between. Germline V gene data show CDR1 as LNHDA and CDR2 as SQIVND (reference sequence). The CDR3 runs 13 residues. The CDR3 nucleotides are TGTGCCAGTAATGGAGGACTCCCCTACGAGCAGTACTTC. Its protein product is CASNGGLPYEQYF.

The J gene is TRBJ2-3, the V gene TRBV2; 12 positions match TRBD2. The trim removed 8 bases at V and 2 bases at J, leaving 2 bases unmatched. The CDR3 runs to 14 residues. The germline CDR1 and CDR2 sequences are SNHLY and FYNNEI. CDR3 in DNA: TGTGCCAGCCGACTAGCGGGGGTCACAGATACGCAGTATTTT. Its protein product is CASRLAGVTDTQYF.

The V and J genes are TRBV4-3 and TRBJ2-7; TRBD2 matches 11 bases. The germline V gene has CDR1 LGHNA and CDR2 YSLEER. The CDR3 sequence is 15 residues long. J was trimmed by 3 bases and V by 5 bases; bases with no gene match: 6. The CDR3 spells CASSAVLAGDYEQYF. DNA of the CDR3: TGCGCCAGCAGCGCGGTACTAGCGGGAGACTACGAGCAGTACTTC.

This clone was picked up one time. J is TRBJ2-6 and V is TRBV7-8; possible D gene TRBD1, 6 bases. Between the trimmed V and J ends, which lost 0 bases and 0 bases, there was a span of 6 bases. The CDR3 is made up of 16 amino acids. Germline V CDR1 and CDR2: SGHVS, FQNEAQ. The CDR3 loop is CASSLAGGSGANVLTF. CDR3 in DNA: TGTGCCAGCAGCTTAGCAGGGGGCTCTGGGGCCAACGTCCTGACTTTC.

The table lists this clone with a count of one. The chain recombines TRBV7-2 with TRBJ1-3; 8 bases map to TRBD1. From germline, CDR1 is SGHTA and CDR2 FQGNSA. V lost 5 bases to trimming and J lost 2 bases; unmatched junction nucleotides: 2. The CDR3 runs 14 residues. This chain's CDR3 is CASSRTGTGNTIYF. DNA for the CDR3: TGTGCCAGCAGCCGGACAGGGACTGGAAACACCATATATTTT.

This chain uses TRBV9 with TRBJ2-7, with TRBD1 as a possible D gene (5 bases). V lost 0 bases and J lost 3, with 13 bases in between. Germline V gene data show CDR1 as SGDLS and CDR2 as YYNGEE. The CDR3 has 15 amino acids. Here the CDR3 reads CASSVDNGQGYEQYF. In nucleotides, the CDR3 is TGTGCCAGCAGCGTAGATAATGGGCAGGGCTACGAGCAGTACTTC.

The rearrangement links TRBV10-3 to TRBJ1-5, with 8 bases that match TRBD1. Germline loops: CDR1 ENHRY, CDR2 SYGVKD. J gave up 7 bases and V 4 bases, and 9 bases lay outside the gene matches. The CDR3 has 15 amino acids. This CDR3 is CAISGLQGAEQPQHF. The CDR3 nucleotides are TGTGCCATCAGTGGGCTTCAGGGGGCCGAGCAGCCCCAGCATTTT.

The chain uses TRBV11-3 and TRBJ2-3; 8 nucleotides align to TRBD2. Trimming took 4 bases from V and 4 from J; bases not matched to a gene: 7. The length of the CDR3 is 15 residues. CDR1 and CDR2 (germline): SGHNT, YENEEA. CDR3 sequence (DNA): TGTGCCAGCAGCTCCGGGACTAGTGGGCCAGATACGCAGTATTTT. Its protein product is CASSSGTSGPDTQYF.

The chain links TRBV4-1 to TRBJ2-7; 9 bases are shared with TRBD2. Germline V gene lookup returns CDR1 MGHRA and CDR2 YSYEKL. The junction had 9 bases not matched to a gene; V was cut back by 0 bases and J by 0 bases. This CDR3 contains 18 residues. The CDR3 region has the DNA TGCGCCAGCAGCCAAGATCAAGGGGCGGGAGGGCTCTCCTACGAGCAGTACTTC. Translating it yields CASSQDQGAGGLSYEQYF.

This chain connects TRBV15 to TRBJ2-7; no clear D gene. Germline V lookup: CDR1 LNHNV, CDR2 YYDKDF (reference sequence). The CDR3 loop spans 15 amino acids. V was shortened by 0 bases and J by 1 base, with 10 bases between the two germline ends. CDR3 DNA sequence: TGTGCCACCAGCAGAGATCCGGTCTGTTCCTACGAGCAGTACTTC. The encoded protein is CATSRDPVCSYEQYF.

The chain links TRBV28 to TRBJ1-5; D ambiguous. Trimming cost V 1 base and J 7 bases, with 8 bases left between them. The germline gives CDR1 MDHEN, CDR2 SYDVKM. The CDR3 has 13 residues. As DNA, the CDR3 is TGTGCCAGCAGTTTATTGGGCTACCAGCCCCAGCATTTT. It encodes CASSLLGYQPQHF.

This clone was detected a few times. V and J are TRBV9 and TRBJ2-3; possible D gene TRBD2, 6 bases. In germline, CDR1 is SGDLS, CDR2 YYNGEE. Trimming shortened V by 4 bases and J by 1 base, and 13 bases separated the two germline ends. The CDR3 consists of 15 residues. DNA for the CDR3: TGTGCCAGCAGCCCTCGGGAGATCGGCACAGATACGCAGTATTTT. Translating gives CASSPREIGTDTQYF.

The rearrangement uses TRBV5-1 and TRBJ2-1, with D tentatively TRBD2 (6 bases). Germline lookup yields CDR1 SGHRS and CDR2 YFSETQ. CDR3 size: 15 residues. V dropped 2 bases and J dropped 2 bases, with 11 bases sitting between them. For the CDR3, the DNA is TGCGCCAGCAGCTTCGGACTAATAGCCTACAATGAGCAGTTCTTC. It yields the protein CASSFGLIAYNEQFF.

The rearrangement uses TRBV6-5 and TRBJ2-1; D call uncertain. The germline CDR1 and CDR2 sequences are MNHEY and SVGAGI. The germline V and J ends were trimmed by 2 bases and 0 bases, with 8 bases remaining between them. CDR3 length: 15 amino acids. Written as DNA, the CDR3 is TGTGCCAGCAGTTACGTTGACTCCTCCTACAATGAGCAGTTCTTC. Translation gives CASSYVDSSYNEQFF.

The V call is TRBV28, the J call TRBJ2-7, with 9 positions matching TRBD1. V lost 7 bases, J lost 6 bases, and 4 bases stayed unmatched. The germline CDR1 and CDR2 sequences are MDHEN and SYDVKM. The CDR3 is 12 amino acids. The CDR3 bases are TGTGCCAGCAATGACAGGGGGAGCGAGCAGTACTTC. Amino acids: CASNDRGSEQYF. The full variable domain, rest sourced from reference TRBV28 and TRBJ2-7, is DVKVTQSSRYLVKRTGEKVFLECVQDMDHENMFWYRQDPGLGLRLIYFSYDVKMKEKGDIPEGYSVSREKKERFSLILESASTNQTSMYLCASNDRGSEQYFGPGTRLTVT.

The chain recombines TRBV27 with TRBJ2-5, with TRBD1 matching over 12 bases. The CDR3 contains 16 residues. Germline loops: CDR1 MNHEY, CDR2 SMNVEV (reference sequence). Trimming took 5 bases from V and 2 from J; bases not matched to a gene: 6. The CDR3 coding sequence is TGTGCCAGCAGTCCAGGGACAGGGGGCGGTCAAGAGACCCAGTACTTC. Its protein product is CASSPGTGGGQETQYF.

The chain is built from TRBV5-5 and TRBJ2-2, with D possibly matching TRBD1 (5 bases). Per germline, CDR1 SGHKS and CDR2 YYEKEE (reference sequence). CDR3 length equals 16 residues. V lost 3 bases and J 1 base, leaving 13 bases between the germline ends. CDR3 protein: CASSSTDLVNTGELFF. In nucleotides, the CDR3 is TGTGCCAGCAGCTCGACAGATCTTGTGAACACCGGGGAGCTGTTTTTT.

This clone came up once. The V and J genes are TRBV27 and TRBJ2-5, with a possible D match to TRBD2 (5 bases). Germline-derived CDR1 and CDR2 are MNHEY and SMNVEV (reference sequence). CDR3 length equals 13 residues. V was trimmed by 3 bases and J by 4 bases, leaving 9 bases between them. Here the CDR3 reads CASSFQGRETQYF. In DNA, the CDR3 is TGTGCCAGCAGTTTCCAAGGGAGAGAGACCCAGTACTTC.

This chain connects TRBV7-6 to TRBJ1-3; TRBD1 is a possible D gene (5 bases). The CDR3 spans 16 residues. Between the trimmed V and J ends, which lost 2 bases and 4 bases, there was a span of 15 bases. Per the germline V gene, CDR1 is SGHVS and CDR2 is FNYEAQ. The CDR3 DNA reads TGTGCCAGCAGCTTAAGTTTTCGGGGGTCAGGAAACACCATATATTTT. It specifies CASSLSFRGSGNTIYF. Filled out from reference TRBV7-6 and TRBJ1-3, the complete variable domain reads GAGVSQSPRYKVTKRGQDVALRCDPISGHVSLYWYRQALGQGPEFLTYFNYEAQQDKSGLPNDRFSAERPEGSISTLTIQRTEQRDSAMYRCASSLSFRGSGNTIYFGEGSWLTVV.

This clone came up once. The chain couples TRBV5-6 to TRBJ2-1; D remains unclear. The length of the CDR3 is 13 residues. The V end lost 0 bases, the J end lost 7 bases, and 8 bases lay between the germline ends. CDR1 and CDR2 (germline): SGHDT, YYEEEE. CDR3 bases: TGTGCCAGCAGCTTGGGCCCCCAGAATGAGCAGTTCTTC. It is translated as CASSLGPQNEQFF.

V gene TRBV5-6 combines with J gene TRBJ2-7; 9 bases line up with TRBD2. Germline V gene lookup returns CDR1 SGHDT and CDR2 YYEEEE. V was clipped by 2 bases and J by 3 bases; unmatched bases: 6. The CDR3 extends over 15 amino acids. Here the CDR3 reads CASSFRGGGDYEQYF. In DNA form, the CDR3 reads TGTGCCAGCAGCTTCCGTGGCGGGGGGGACTACGAGCAGTACTTC.

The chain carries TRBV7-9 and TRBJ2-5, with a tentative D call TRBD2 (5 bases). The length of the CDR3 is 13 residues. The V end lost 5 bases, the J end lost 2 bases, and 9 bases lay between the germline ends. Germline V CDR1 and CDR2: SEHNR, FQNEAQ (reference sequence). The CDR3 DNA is TGTGCCAGCAGCCGGGGATTTCAAGAGACCCAGTACTTC. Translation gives CASSRGFQETQYF.

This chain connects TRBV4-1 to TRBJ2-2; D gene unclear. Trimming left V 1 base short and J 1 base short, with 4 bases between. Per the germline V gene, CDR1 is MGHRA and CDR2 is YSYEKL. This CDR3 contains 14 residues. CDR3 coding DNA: TGCGCCAGCAGCCAAGTTCAGAACACCGGGGAGCTGTTTTTT. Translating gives CASSQVQNTGELFF.

In nucleotides, the CDR3 is TGTGCCAGCAGCCAAGCCGGGGGACCCTACGAGCAGTACTTC. Translating it yields CASSQAGGPYEQYF. The chain joins TRBV4-2 to TRBJ2-7; TRBD2 is a possible D gene (6 bases). V was pared by 1 base and J by 2 bases, with 9 bases between. The V gene's germline CDR1 is LGHNA and CDR2 YNFKEQ. This CDR3 comprises 14 residues.

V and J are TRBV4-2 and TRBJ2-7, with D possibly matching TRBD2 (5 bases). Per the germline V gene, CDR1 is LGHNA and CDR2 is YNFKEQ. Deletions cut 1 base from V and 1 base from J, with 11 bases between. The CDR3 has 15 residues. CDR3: CASSQVIDYSYEQYF. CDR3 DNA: TGTGCCAGCAGCCAAGTCATCGACTATTCCTACGAGCAGTACTTC.